Reported below is one T cell receptor (beta chain). The antigen is unknown. With 60 Vbeta and 13 Jbeta primers, the PCR was carried out. TCRdb's copy holds only in-frame clones and misses some; the assay was immunoSEQ multiplex PCR. Of just over 65,000 clones listed, approximately 78% were seen once; the top ten hold around 6.3%. The sample comes from a study of cytomegalovirus exposure and HLA in healthy donors. Findings and limits, study-wide: Upon later analysis, HLA-associated TCR beta chains proved more clonally expanded than other, equally common chains. The analysis excluded some indistinguishable V segments, including TRBV6-2 and TRBV6-3. An Asian-associated ancestry cluster reportedly showed fewer N-insertions than the approximately 650-donor mean in a later analysis.

The CDR3 consists of 14 residues. V was clipped by 4 bases and J by 7 bases; unmatched bases: 5. In germline, CDR1 is SGHTA, CDR2 FQGNSA. The J gene is TRBJ1-2, the V gene TRBV7-2; 11 bases line up with TRBD1. The sequence came from a human donor in good health. Material for sequencing was PBMCs. CDR3 sequence: CASSYGTGGRGYTF. DNA for the CDR3: TGTGCCAGCAGCTACGGGACAGGGGGTCGTGGCTACACCTTC.